Shown below are 9 T cell receptor beta chains from a single sample sequenced in a study of blood T cells in healthy people across ages (dated by TCRdb to the mid-2010s). Library preparation was by 5' RACE. The sequencer was an Illumina HiSeq 2500. A second 7 to 11 cycle PCR used a sample-barcoded 5' primer and a J-beta primer mix. The public reads were run again by TCRdb, first through fastp at Q25 and then through MiXCR, and only productive beta chains were kept. One record per CDR3 amino acid sequence lists the most common genes and DNA. Recorded for this sample are about 2 million distinct CDR3 sequences; about 50% of them occurred a single time. The ten biggest clones cover around 2.1% of the sample. Source material: blood. The receptors shown here come from a woman aged 40 to 49 in good health.

A word on this clonotype: The germline gene is not matched at one end of the junction; a read error may be the cause. The chain carries TRBV28 and TRBJ2-6; 8 bases map to TRBD1. Germline CDR1 and CDR2: MDHEN and SYDVKM. The CDR3 consists of 15 residues. The CDR3 sequence is CASSSTGAGANVPTF. The CDR3 bases are TGTGCCAGCAGTTCGACAGGGGCAGGGGCCAACGTCCCGACTTTC. Full variable domain (remainder filled in from reference TRBV28 and TRBJ2-6): DVKVTQSSRYLVKRTGEKVFLECVQDMDHENMFWYRQDPGLGLRLIYFSYDVKMKEKGDIPEGYSVSREKKERFSLILESASTNQTSMYLCASSSTGAGANVPTFGAGSRLTVL.

The chain couples TRBV7-6 to TRBJ2-1; the D gene is possibly TRBD2 (6 bases). The CDR3 runs to 14 residues. Trimming shortened V by 10 bases and J by 0 bases, and 13 bases separated the two germline ends. CDR1 and CDR2 from the germline V gene are SGHVS and FNYEAQ. The CDR3 reads CATSNGGSYNEQFF. The CDR3, as DNA: TGTGCCACCTCAAACGGGGGCTCCTACAATGAGCAGTTCTTC.

The chain is built from TRBV29-1 and TRBJ1-4; D possibly corresponds to TRBD1 (5 bases). The germline CDR1 and CDR2 sequences are SQVTM and ANQGSEA. The V end lost 2 bases, the J end lost 7 bases, and 14 bases lay between the germline ends. The CDR3 sequence is 14 residues long. CDR3 bases: TGCAGCGTTGAAATGTTTCCCGGGGGTGAAAAACTGTTTTTT. Its translation: CSVEMFPGGEKLFF.

The genes are TRBV15 and TRBJ2-7; D perhaps matches TRBD1 (5 bases). The end of the DNA aligns better with TRBJ2-5, so the J call may be wrong. The CDR3 has 13 residues. Germline loops: CDR1 LNHNV, CDR2 YYDKDF (reference sequence). The CDR3: CATRWRQRETQYF. The CDR3 DNA reads TGTGCCACCAGATGGAGACAGCGAGAGACCCAGTACTTC.

This clonotype has a handful of counts. The chain couples TRBV29-1 to TRBJ2-5, with 7 bases matching TRBD1. The junction had 4 bases not matched to a gene; V was cut back by 4 bases and J by 5 bases. The CDR3 has 12 residues. The germline gives CDR1 SQVTM, CDR2 ANQGSEA. The CDR3 region has the DNA TGCAGCGTTGTAAAGGGGGCCGAGACCCAGTACTTC. Its translation: CSVVKGAETQYF.

The V and J genes are TRBV2 and TRBJ2-1, with 7 bases fitting TRBD1. This CDR3 has 15 residues. The germline V gene has CDR1 SNHLY and CDR2 FYNNEI. V lost 6 bases and J lost 5; bases outside the gene matches: 10. DNA for the CDR3: TGTGCCAGCAGAGCCGGGACAGAGCTTGACAATGAGCAGTTCTTC. Residues: CASRAGTELDNEQFF.

This clonotype has just a few counts. The chain has TRBV20-1 and TRBJ2-5; tentative D call: TRBD1 (6 bases). Germline V lookup: CDR1 DFQATT, CDR2 SNEGSKA (reference sequence). V was trimmed by 5 bases and J by 4 bases, leaving 11 bases between them. The CDR3 consists of 12 residues. CDR3: CSAAGAGETQYF. The CDR3, as DNA: TGCAGTGCTGCAGGGGCAGGAGAGACCCAGTACTTC.

This clonotype came up a few times. The V gene is TRBV4-3, the J gene TRBJ2-5; tentatively, D is TRBD2 (5 bases). The germline CDR1 and CDR2 sequences are LGHNA and YSLEER. The V end lost 1 base, the J end lost 12 bases, and 18 bases lay between the germline ends. The CDR3 runs 14 residues. CDR3 loop: CASSQVYPTPTKYF. CDR3 coding DNA: TGCGCCAGCAGCCAAGTTTACCCGACCCCGACTAAGTACTTC.

This sequence joins TRBV6-6 and TRBJ2-5; 12 bases fit TRBD1. Unmatched junction bases numbered 5, after V lost 0 bases and J lost 3 bases. From germline, CDR1 is MNHNY and CDR2 SVGAGI (reference sequence). The CDR3 runs to 17 residues. CDR3 in amino acids: CASSYSGQGAREETQYF. The CDR3 nucleotides are TGTGCCAGCAGTTACTCGGGACAGGGGGCACGGGAAGAGACCCAGTACTTC.